The rows below give T cell receptor beta chains drawn from one sample of a study of blood T cell repertoires in COVID-19. Sequencing used immunoSEQ multiplex PCR; TCRdb keeps in-frame clones, though not all of them. The sample lists about 120,000 clones; more than 75% were seen once. Specimen: peripheral blood. Receptors were obtained from a woman aged 45-60 years with acute or convalescent COVID-19. The CDR3 runs from the conserved cysteine through the conserved F or W. Fields, in order: V gene, clone size, CDR3 length, CDR3 protein. Clone size appears in some rows only: once, few, many, or a class for an expanded clone.

TRBV19,once,17,CASSLGLAGGPTGELFF
TRBV10-3,-,17,CAIRSSEGTTGTDTQYF
TRBV27,-,14,CASSFLAGKDTQYF
TRBV27,-,16,CASGGGGFSNTGELFF
TRBV7-9,-,16,CASSHAFGGSTHEQFF
TRBV13,-,16,CASSLRVGEEGTEAFF
TRBV2,-,14,CASSRDRPFDEQYF
TRBV25-1,-,13,CASTMGANTEAFF
TRBV3-1/TRBV3-2,-,15,CASSQLNRGRDEQFF
TRBV6-5,-,13,CASSRTGTYEQYF
TRBV2,once,15,CASSPGQGNTDTQYF
TRBV6-5,few,13,CASRRTFSETQYF
TRBV5-4,-,16,CASSLARGAMNTEAFF
TRBV7-9,-,14,CASSPGTGQDGYTF
TRBV2,-,15,CASRGLDRVAYEQYF